The 17 T cell receptor beta chains reported below all come from one sample, sequenced in a study of cytomegalovirus exposure and HLA in healthy donors. Repertoires were generated with immunoSEQ multiplex PCR, while TCRdb's copy carries only in-frame clones and drops some. This sample has around 150,000 clones; 70% to 90% occur once, and the top ten carry approximately 2.4%. Sequenced: PBMCs. The receptor source for this set is a woman younger than 35 in good health and CMV-seronegative.

The chain has TRBV7-6 and TRBJ2-3; 11 bases match TRBD2. Germline V CDR1 and CDR2: SGHVS, FNYEAQ. This CDR3 region has 16 residues. V was clipped by 5 bases and J by 2 bases; unmatched bases: 6. CDR3 protein: CASSLGTSGTTDTQYF. The CDR3 region has the DNA TGTGCCAGCAGCCTAGGGACTAGCGGAACCACAGATACGCAGTATTTT.

The chain links TRBV30 to TRBJ2-3, with 8 bases matching TRBD2. Germline values: CDR1 GTSNPN, CDR2 SVGIG (reference sequence). After removal of 5 bases from V and 2 bases from J, the junction contained 6 bases not matched to a gene. The CDR3 loop spans 14 amino acids. The CDR3 DNA follows: TGTGCCTGGGGGGGACTAGGCTTCACAGATACGCAGTATTTT. Its protein product is CAWGGLGFTDTQYF.

V gene TRBV19 combines with J gene TRBJ2-5; no reliable D call. CDR3 length equals 17 residues. Per the germline V gene, CDR1 is LNHDA and CDR2 is SQIVND (reference sequence). Deletions cut 3 bases from V and 7 bases from J, with 24 bases between. DNA of the CDR3: TGTGCCAGTAGTATCGAGAGGTCCGTCGGGTTCTTTGGGACCCAGTACTTC. This codes for CASSIERSVGFFGTQYF.

The genes are TRBV11-2 and TRBJ1-1; 7 bases are a match to TRBD1. Germline CDR1 reads SGHAT; CDR2 reads FQNNGV. After removal of 5 bases from V and 1 base from J, the junction contained 1 base not matched to a gene. This CDR3 spans 13 amino acids. CDR3 coding DNA: TGTGCCAGCAGCGACAGGGAGAACACTGAAGCTTTCTTT. The encoded protein is CASSDRENTEAFF.

This clone was counted a few times. The chain has TRBV4-1 and TRBJ1-1; D is undetermined. CDR1 and CDR2 from the germline V gene are MGHRA and YSYEKL. There are 15 residues in the CDR3. V shed 0 bases and J shed 4 bases, with 12 bases lying between them. CDR3 DNA: TGCGCCAGCAGCCAAGATCGGTCGAGACTCACTGAAGCTTTCTTT. Translation gives CASSQDRSRLTEAFF.

J is TRBJ1-3 and V is TRBV9, with D perhaps matching TRBD1 (5 bases). Trimming removed 0 bases at V and 8 bases at J, with 9 bases between. The CDR3 has 13 residues. Germline CDR1 SGDLS, CDR2 YYNGEE. The CDR3 nucleotides are TGTGCCAGCAGCGTAGCAGGGAAGGACACCATATATTTT. This codes for CASSVAGKDTIYF.

The J gene is TRBJ2-7, the V gene TRBV19, with unresolved D. Trimming removed 1 base at V and 7 bases at J, with 14 bases between. The CDR3 totals 14 residues. The V gene's germline CDR1 is LNHDA and CDR2 SQIVND (reference sequence). CDR3 in amino acids: CASSIGPGSGEQYF. As DNA, the CDR3 is TGTGCCAGTAGTATAGGACCAGGCAGTGGGGAGCAGTACTTC.

The CDR3 coding sequence is TGTGCCAGTAGCCCTACCGGTAACAATCAGCCCCAGCATTTT. Translation: CASSPTGNNQPQHF. J is TRBJ1-5 and V is TRBV19; D not resolved. There are 14 residues in the CDR3. The ends were cut back, 6 bases at V and 3 bases at J, with 12 bases in the middle. CDR1 is LNHDA and CDR2 is SQIVND in the germline V gene (reference sequence). Supplemented by reference TRBV19 and TRBJ1-5, the full variable domain reads DGGITQSPKYLFRKEGQNVTLSCEQNLNHDAMYWYRQDPGQGLRLIYYSQIVNDFQKGDIAEGYSVSREKKESFPLTVTSAQKNPTAFYLCASSPTGNNQPQHFGDGTRLSIL.

The CDR3 region is CASSLSRGFSGEGSNQPQHF. The CDR3, as DNA: TGTGCCAGCAGCTTAAGTCGAGGGTTCTCGGGGGAGGGGAGCAATCAGCCCCAGCATTTT. The chain combines TRBV7-8 with TRBJ1-5; tentatively, D is TRBD1 (5 bases). Trimming stripped 2 bases from V and 1 base from J, with 24 bases between. The CDR3 is 20 residues long. Germline lookup yields CDR1 SGHVS and CDR2 FQNEAQ. The full variable domain, with the rest looked up from reference TRBV7-8 and TRBJ1-5, is GAGVSQSPRYKVAKRGQDVALRCDPISGHVSLFWYQQALGQGPEFLTYFQNEAQLDKSGLPSDRFFAERPEGSVSTLKIQRTQQEDSAVYLCASSLSRGFSGEGSNQPQHFGDGTRLSIL.

The chain recombines TRBV27 with TRBJ2-1; 8 bases fit TRBD2. V gave up 6 bases and J gave up 10 bases; unmatched junction bases: 14. This CDR3 is built from 15 residues. The germline V gene encodes CDR1 MNHEY and CDR2 SMNVEV (reference sequence). The chain's CDR3 is CASSFGGLESREQFF. DNA of the CDR3: TGTGCCAGCAGCTTCGGGGGACTAGAATCCAGGGAGCAGTTCTTC.

The genes are TRBV27 and TRBJ2-7; D is possibly TRBD1 (5 bases). Germline V CDR1 and CDR2: MNHEY, SMNVEV (reference sequence). Trimming took off 4 bases at V and 2 bases at J, with 12 bases between the two ends. The CDR3 runs to 14 residues. CDR3 nucleotide sequence: TGTGCCAGCAGTTACCAGGGCAGCCCCTACGAGCAGTACTTC. Amino acid sequence: CASSYQGSPYEQYF.

This clone occurred a few times. The CDR3 DNA sequence: TGTGCCAGCAGCTTGGGGACTAGCATTGAAACAGATACGCAGTATTTT. It codes for CASSLGTSIETDTQYF. The gene calls are TRBV5-8 and TRBJ2-3; 8 nucleotides line up with TRBD2. After removal of 0 bases from V and 3 bases from J, the junction contained 6 bases not matched to a gene. Germline CDR1 SGHTS, CDR2 YDEGEE. The CDR3 has 16 amino acids.

The rearrangement uses TRBV18 and TRBJ2-7, with D unclear. Germline assignment: CDR1 KGHSH and CDR2 LQKENI. The CDR3 loop spans 14 amino acids. The V end lost 6 bases, the J end lost 4 bases, and 16 bases lay between the germline ends. The CDR3 coding sequence is TGTGCCAGCTCTCCCCGGGTAGAAGGATACGAGCAGTACTTC. Its protein product is CASSPRVEGYEQYF.

The chain links TRBV2 to TRBJ1-5, with 7 bases aligning to TRBD1. This CDR3 spans 15 amino acids. V dropped 7 bases and J dropped 2; count of bases not matched to a gene: 8. Germline V lookup: CDR1 SNHLY, CDR2 FYNNEI. CDR3 sequence reads: CASTRDSFGNQPQHF. CDR3 bases: TGTGCCAGCACTAGGGACAGTTTTGGCAATCAGCCCCAGCATTTT.

The genes are TRBV7-9 and TRBJ1-4, with D possibly being TRBD1 (5 bases). The CDR3 loop spans 14 amino acids. In germline, CDR1 is SEHNR, CDR2 FQNEAQ (reference sequence). Trimming took 5 bases from V and 4 from J, leaving 11 bases between them. The CDR3 DNA reads as TGTGCCAGCAGCCCCCGTCAGGGTAATGAAAAACTGTTTTTT. This codes for CASSPRQGNEKLFF.

The chain recombines TRBV19 with TRBJ2-7, with TRBD1 matching 7 bases. The CDR3 covers 16 residues. CDR1 and CDR2 (germline): LNHDA, SQIVND (reference sequence). The ends lost 3 bases at V and 3 bases at J; junction bases unmatched: 11. The CDR3 reads CASSMPQGSGRYEQYF. As DNA, the CDR3 is TGTGCCAGTAGTATGCCACAGGGGAGTGGTCGCTACGAGCAGTACTTC.

V and J are TRBV4-1 and TRBJ2-6, with D tentatively TRBD2 (5 bases). Germline V lookup: CDR1 MGHRA, CDR2 YSYEKL. V was trimmed by 4 bases and J by 0 bases, leaving 7 bases between them. The CDR3 contains 15 residues. The CDR3 nucleotides are TGCGCCAGCAGCCGCCGGGACTCTGGGGCCAACGTCCTGACTTTC. Its translation: CASSRRDSGANVLTF.